This passage covers 31 T cell receptor beta chains from one sample sequenced in a study of blood T cells in healthy people across ages. Together with a sample-barcoded 5' primer, a J-beta primer mix was included in a second PCR lasting about 7 to 11 cycles. Each CDR3 protein gets one entry after TCRdb re-called the 5' RACE reads with MiXCR. The repertoire holds 730,000 or so distinct CDR3 sequences, about 40% seen once, with around a fifth in the top ten. The sample was blood. The receptors originated from a woman aged 55-69 years in good health.

The J gene is TRBJ2-7, the V gene TRBV7-9; 8 bases match TRBD2. Germline loops: CDR1 SEHNR, CDR2 FQNEAQ (reference sequence). With V trimmed by 4 bases and J by 5 bases, 7 bases remained unmatched. CDR3 length: 14 residues. The CDR3 DNA reads TGTGCCAGCAGCTCGGGAGCGGGGGTAAACGAGCAGTACTTC. As protein: CASSSGAGVNEQYF.

On this clonotype itself: At one of its ends the junction is not consistent with the germline gene, which may arise from a read error. V usage is TRBV28 and J usage is TRBJ2-4; D remains ambiguous. Germline V gene sequence: CDR1 MDHEN, CDR2 SYDVKM. The CDR3 loop spans 11 amino acids. CDR3 nucleotide sequence: TGTGCCGGCAGTTCGTTAAGAGAGCAGTACTTC. Its protein product is CAGSSLREQYF.

This clonotype has a handful of counts. V and J are TRBV3-1 and TRBJ1-2; no firm D call. CDR1 and CDR2 from the germline V gene are LGHDT and YNNKEL (reference sequence). With 7 bases removed from V and 4 bases from J, the gap between germline ends came to 7 bases. The CDR3 totals 11 residues. The CDR3 DNA sequence: TGTGCCAGCAACGGGGTCTATGGCTACACCTTC. It yields the protein CASNGVYGYTF.

The chain recombines TRBV15 with TRBJ2-2; D ambiguous. In germline, CDR1 is LNHNV, CDR2 YYDKDF (reference sequence). Trimming took off 2 bases at V and 1 base at J, with 8 bases between the two ends. This CDR3 spans 15 amino acids. CDR3 bases: TGTGCCACCAGCAGACAACGTGGGAACACCGGGGAGCTGTTTTTT. Translated, it gives CATSRQRGNTGELFF.

This clonotype was found a few times. The CDR3, as DNA: TGCAGCGCCCACTGGGGAAATGAAGCTTTCTTT. It codes for CSAHWGNEAFF. The chain couples TRBV29-1 to TRBJ1-1, with unresolved D. The CDR3 length is 11 residues. Germline V gene lookup returns CDR1 SQVTM and CDR2 ANQGSEA. Trimming stripped 7 bases from V and 7 bases from J, with 13 bases between. Together with reference TRBV29-1 and TRBJ1-1, the CDR3 gives the full variable domain: SAVISQKPSRDICQRGTSLTIQCQVDSQVTMMFWYRQQPGQSLTLIATANQGSEATYESGFVIDKFPISRPNLTFSTLTVSNMSPEDSSIYLCSAHWGNEAFFGQGTRLTVV.

This chain joins TRBV5-4 and TRBJ2-1; D may be TRBD1 (5 bases). Trimming took 4 bases from V and 10 from J, leaving 21 bases between them. The germline V gene has CDR1 SGHNT and CDR2 YYREEE (reference sequence). This CDR3 contains 15 residues. The CDR3 DNA reads as TGTGCCAGCAGCCTTAATACCCCAGGGCGACGGGAGCAGTTCTTC. Its protein is CASSLNTPGRREQFF.

This rearrangement joins TRBV24-1 to TRBJ2-3, with D possibly matching TRBD2 (5 bases). Germline CDR1 KGHDR, CDR2 SFDVKD. The CDR3 contains 12 residues. The V end lost 7 bases, the J end lost 6 bases, and 10 bases lay between the germline ends. The CDR3 nucleotides read TGTGCCACCAGAGACGAGCGGGATACGCAGTATTTT. This encodes CATRDERDTQYF.

The chain links TRBV20-1 to TRBJ2-7; TRBD1 agrees at 9 bases. The germline V gene has CDR1 DFQATT and CDR2 SNEGSKA (reference sequence). This CDR3 is 16 amino acids long. The V gene end was trimmed by 3 bases and the J gene end by 2 bases; junction bases not matched to a gene: 11. This chain's CDR3 is CSARGGTGTGTYEQYF. Written as DNA, the CDR3 is TGCAGTGCTAGGGGCGGGACAGGGACGGGAACCTACGAGCAGTACTTC.

This chain uses TRBV12-5 with TRBJ2-1, with 7 bases matching TRBD1. J lost 8 bases, V lost 3 bases, and 16 bases had no gene match. Germline-derived CDR1 and CDR2 are LGHNT and FRNRAP. This CDR3 comprises 17 residues. Here the CDR3 reads CASGLGLGTEGLDEQFF. The CDR3 DNA reads as TGTGCTAGTGGTTTAGGTCTAGGGACAGAGGGCCTGGATGAGCAGTTCTTC.

In its sample, this clonotype was seen a few times. The chain links TRBV14 to TRBJ2-1; D not resolved. Germline-derived CDR1 and CDR2 are SGHDN and FVKESK. This CDR3 region has 15 residues. The germline V and J ends were trimmed by 3 bases and 6 bases, with 15 bases remaining between them. Written as DNA, the CDR3 is TGTGCCAGCAGCCAGATCGCGGTATTGGGCAATGAGCAGTTCTTC. Translation: CASSQIAVLGNEQFF.

The V and J genes are TRBV27 and TRBJ1-6, with D uncertain. Germline CDR1 reads MNHEY; CDR2 reads SMNVEV (reference sequence). The CDR3 extends over 15 amino acids. Trimming removed 2 bases from V and 6 bases from J, with 11 bases in between. The CDR3 protein is CASSLAPAANSPLHF. The CDR3 DNA is TGTGCCAGCAGTTTAGCGCCGGCAGCTAATTCACCCCTCCACTTT.

The chain employs TRBV11-2 and TRBJ2-2, with D possibly matching TRBD2 (5 bases). Germline lookup yields CDR1 SGHAT and CDR2 FQNNGV. CDR3 length equals 14 residues. Trimming shortened V by 8 bases and J by 6 bases, and 16 bases separated the two germline ends. CDR3 DNA: TGTGCCAGCCAGCTAGCCCCCAACGCCGGGGAGCTGTTTTTT. Translation gives CASQLAPNAGELFF.

The chain has TRBV24-1 and TRBJ2-1; TRBD2 matches 12 bases. This CDR3 is 13 amino acids long. Germline assignment: CDR1 KGHDR and CDR2 SFDVKD. V gave up 10 bases and J gave up 9 bases; unmatched junction bases: 6. The CDR3 protein is CATGLAGWGEQFF. Written as DNA, the CDR3 is TGTGCCACTGGACTAGCGGGATGGGGTGAGCAGTTCTTC.

This clonotype was detected only a few times. The chain employs TRBV5-1 and TRBJ1-2, with 7 bases matching TRBD1. The CDR3 has 14 residues. Trimming removed 4 bases from V and 5 bases from J; junction bases left unmatched: 8. Germline CDR1 SGHRS, CDR2 YFSETQ. CDR3 nucleotides: TGCGCCAGCAGCCCCGCCGGGACAGATTATGGCTACACCTTC. It encodes CASSPAGTDYGYTF.

With respect to this clonotype: It may be a read error: a sequence one base away is much more abundant. The chain links TRBV9 to TRBJ2-7; 7 nucleotides match TRBD1. The CDR3 length is 14 residues. The V and J ends lost 4 bases and 0 bases, in that order; junction bases with no gene match: 4. The germline V gene encodes CDR1 SGDLS and CDR2 YYNGEE. The CDR3 spells CASSMGQPSYEQYF. For the CDR3, the DNA is TGTGCCAGCAGCATGGGACAGCCCTCCTACGAGCAGTACTTC.

The chain carries TRBV20-1 and TRBJ1-1; D is possibly TRBD1 (5 bases). Germline values: CDR1 DFQATT, CDR2 SNEGSKA (reference sequence). Between the trimmed V and J ends, which lost 3 bases and 0 bases, there was a span of 14 bases. There are 15 residues in the CDR3. CDR3 sequence (DNA): TGCAGTGCTAGCATGAGGGGTTCCTTGAACACTGAAGCTTTCTTT. This codes for CSASMRGSLNTEAFF.

This clonotype has ten or more counts. V usage is TRBV4-2 and J usage is TRBJ2-7; D may correspond to TRBD1 or TRBD2 (5 bases each). The length of the CDR3 is 17 residues. V dropped 1 base and J dropped 2 bases, with 18 bases sitting between them. Germline loops: CDR1 LGHNA, CDR2 YNFKEQ. The CDR3 loop is CASSQGPGAVGAYEQYF. Here the CDR3 DNA reads TGTGCCAGCAGCCAAGGCCCCGGAGCAGTGGGGGCCTACGAGCAGTACTTC.

This rearrangement joins TRBV7-9 to TRBJ1-2, with TRBD1 matching 7 bases. The CDR3 contains 16 residues. Germline CDR1 reads SEHNR; CDR2 reads FQNEAQ (reference sequence). Trimming removed 1 base from V and 8 bases from J; junction bases left unmatched: 13. The CDR3 here is CASSLDLGSTGYGYTF. The CDR3 nucleotides read TGTGCCAGCAGCTTAGATCTTGGGTCGACAGGGTACGGCTACACCTTC.

This clonotype was observed a few times. The rearrangement links TRBV20-1 to TRBJ2-7; D gene unclear. CDR1 and CDR2 (germline): DFQATT, SNEGSKA (reference sequence). This CDR3 comprises 12 residues. V dropped 5 bases and J dropped 2 bases, with 10 bases sitting between them. CDR3 region: CSADGRAYEQYF. CDR3 bases: TGCAGTGCTGACGGACGGGCCTACGAGCAGTACTTC.

This clonotype was observed many times. This chain links TRBV7-9 with TRBJ1-6; the match to TRBD1 covers 8 bases. Germline trimming cut 1 base from V and 9 bases from J; bases unmatched to any gene: 5. Germline V gene lookup returns CDR1 SEHNR and CDR2 FQNEAQ (reference sequence). This CDR3 is 15 amino acids long. The CDR3, as DNA: TGTGCCAGCAGCTTAGAAGGACAGGGCACTTCACCCCTCCACTTT. Amino acid sequence: CASSLEGQGTSPLHF.

The chain uses TRBV18 and TRBJ2-1; no clear D. The CDR3 totals 16 residues. V was pared by 4 bases and J by 0 bases, with 13 bases between. Germline V gives CDR1 KGHSH, CDR2 LQKENI. Here the CDR3 reads CASSHADPSSYNEQFF. CDR3 coding DNA: TGTGCCAGCTCACATGCGGACCCGAGCTCCTACAATGAGCAGTTCTTC.

This clonotype has ten or more counts. V is TRBV13 and J is TRBJ2-7, with D uncertain. CDR1 is PRHDT, CDR2 FYEKMQ, per germline (reference sequence). The germline V and J ends were trimmed by 5 bases and 1 base, with 6 bases remaining between them. The CDR3 totals 12 residues. The CDR3 region is CASSAQSYEQYF. Written as DNA, the CDR3 is TGTGCCAGCAGCGCGCAATCCTACGAGCAGTACTTC.

This clonotype was seen a single time. This CDR3 is CASSLAIAGPPYNEQYF. The CDR3 DNA is TGTGCCAGCAGCTTAGCTATTGCGGGACCACCCTACAATGAGCAGTACTTC. The chain is built from TRBV7-9 and TRBJ2-1, with D perhaps matching TRBD2 (6 bases). The better agreement between TRBJ2-7 and the DNA end casts doubt on the J call. The CDR3 is 17 amino acids. Germline V gene sequence: CDR1 SEHNR, CDR2 FQNEAQ (reference sequence).

This sequence joins TRBV7-2 and TRBJ1-2; D uncertain. Trimming left V 1 base short and J 4 bases short, with 13 bases between. Germline lookup yields CDR1 SGHTA and CDR2 FQGNSA. CDR3 length equals 15 residues. The CDR3 protein is CASSLEPGKGYGYTF. The CDR3 DNA reads TGTGCCAGCAGCTTAGAGCCAGGAAAGGGCTATGGCTACACCTTC.

This clonotype showed up just a few times. This chain links TRBV7-2 with TRBJ2-1; D remains ambiguous. Trimming took off 0 bases at V and 0 bases at J, with 12 bases between the two ends. Germline V gene sequence: CDR1 SGHTA, CDR2 FQGNSA. This CDR3 spans 17 amino acids. The CDR3 spells CASSLARLSSSYNEQFF. Written as DNA, the CDR3 is TGTGCCAGCAGCTTAGCGCGACTGTCCAGCTCCTACAATGAGCAGTTCTTC.

The gene calls are TRBV12-3 or TRBV12-4 and TRBJ2-2; TRBD2 might be the D (5 bases). This CDR3 is built from 16 residues. The V and J ends lost 6 bases and 5 bases respectively, with 19 bases between them. The CDR3 bases are TGTGCCAGCAGACTAGAACTGGGAAAGGTGACCGGGGAGCTGTTTTTT. This sequence encodes CASRLELGKVTGELFF.

The table lists this clonotype with many counts. The V and J genes are TRBV10-3 and TRBJ2-1; unclear D gene. Germline V gives CDR1 ENHRY, CDR2 SYGVKD. The CDR3 extends over 13 amino acids. V lost 4 bases, J lost 6 bases, and 10 bases lay in between. The CDR3 DNA follows: TGTGCCATCAGTGGGGCCGAACGCAATGAGCAGTTCTTC. Its protein product is CAISGAERNEQFF.

Only a few counts were recorded for this clonotype. The chain recombines TRBV7-9 with TRBJ1-2; D is unclear. Trimming cost V 3 bases and J 6 bases, with 14 bases left between them. Germline-derived CDR1 and CDR2 are SEHNR and FQNEAQ (reference sequence). CDR3 size: 14 residues. For the CDR3, the DNA is TGTGCCAGCAGCTTTCCAGGCAAAGACGATGGCTACACCTTC. Its protein product is CASSFPGKDDGYTF. The full variable domain, its missing parts supplied by reference TRBV7-9 and TRBJ1-2, is DTGVSQNPRHKITKRGQNVTFRCDPISEHNRLYWYRQTLGQGPEFLTYFQNEAQLEKSRLLSDRFSAERPKGSFSTLEIQRTEQGDSAMYLCASSFPGKDDGYTFGSGTRLTVV.

This clonotype appeared a few times. The rearrangement uses TRBV5-1 and TRBJ2-5; 11 nucleotides match TRBD1. CDR3 length: 16 residues. CDR1 SGHRS and CDR2 YFSETQ come from the germline V gene. Trimming removed 4 bases from V and 0 bases from J; junction bases left unmatched: 5. CDR3 protein: CASSEGQGDYQETQYF. CDR3 nucleotides: TGCGCCAGCAGCGAGGGACAGGGGGACTACCAAGAGACCCAGTACTTC.

V usage is TRBV7-9 and J usage is TRBJ2-5; 12 bases agree with TRBD2. The CDR3 spans 16 residues. Germline CDR1 reads SEHNR; CDR2 reads FQNEAQ (reference sequence). With 5 bases clipped from V and 4 bases from J, the junction kept 8 bases outside the gene matches. CDR3 bases: TGTGCCAGCAGCCACCGGACTAGCGGGAATCTAGAGACCCAGTACTTC. This codes for CASSHRTSGNLETQYF.

Note on this clonotype: A clone one base away is much larger, so this may be a read error. This chain uses TRBV20-1 with TRBJ2-7; either TRBD1 or TRBD2 may fit D (5 bases each). V was pared by 0 bases and J by 7 bases, with 16 bases between. CDR1 is DFQATT and CDR2 is SNEGSKA in the germline V gene (reference sequence). This CDR3 contains 14 residues. The CDR3 here is CSAREDRFEGEQYF. CDR3 nucleotides: TGCAGTGCTAGAGAGGATCGGTTCGAGGGGGAGCAGTACTTC.